Sequencing of this T cell receptor (beta chain) was carried out in a study of blood T cell repertoires in COVID-19. Overall study: In each case, the material was cDNA or gDNA derived from T cells, B-cell-depleted T cells, or PBMCs.

CDR3 length equals 14 residues. Germline CDR1 LNHNV, CDR2 YYDKDF (reference sequence). The V and J ends lost 1 base and 5 bases respectively, with 8 bases between them. The protocol was immunoSEQ multiplex PCR, while the TCRdb copy is restricted to in-frame clones and leaves out a portion. The sample consists of 400,000 to 450,000 clones, 85% to 90% of them appearing once. Residents of about two dozen US areas, aged about 18 to 95 years, made up the participants. Cohort placement rested on clinical history that participants reported themselves. Recovered participants had two consecutive negative NP/OP PCR tests, healthcare professional clearance, or symptom resolution.

This rearrangement joins TRBV15 to TRBJ2-2; D is possibly TRBD2 (6 bases). The sequencing sample was made of PBMCs or T cells enriched from blood (not recorded which). The source is a man aged 25-40 years who had recovered from COVID-19. The CDR3 region is CATSRGAGTGELFF. The CDR3 DNA sequence: TGTGCCACCAGCAGAGGGGCGGGAACCGGGGAGCTGTTTTTT.